This TCR beta chain emerged from a study of blood T cell repertoires in COVID-19. Method: immunoSEQ multiplex PCR; TCRdb's copy keeps in-frame clones and lacks some. The table includes fewer than 200,000 clones, around four fifths detected once. The CDR3 length is 15 residues. Cohorts were assigned according to the clinical history that participants reported. Sequencing was carried out using PBMCs or T cells enriched from blood (not recorded which). The receptor comes from a woman between 50 and 59 years old in a cohort exposed to, infected with or recovered from COVID-19 (not recorded which). This sequence joins TRBV21-1 and TRBJ1-3; TRBD1 was called by the table and not checked on the DNA. TRBV21-1 is a documented pseudogene. The CDR3 bases are TGTGCCACAGGACAGAGATTAACCTCTGGAAACACCATATATTTT. This translates into CATGQRLTSGNTIYF.